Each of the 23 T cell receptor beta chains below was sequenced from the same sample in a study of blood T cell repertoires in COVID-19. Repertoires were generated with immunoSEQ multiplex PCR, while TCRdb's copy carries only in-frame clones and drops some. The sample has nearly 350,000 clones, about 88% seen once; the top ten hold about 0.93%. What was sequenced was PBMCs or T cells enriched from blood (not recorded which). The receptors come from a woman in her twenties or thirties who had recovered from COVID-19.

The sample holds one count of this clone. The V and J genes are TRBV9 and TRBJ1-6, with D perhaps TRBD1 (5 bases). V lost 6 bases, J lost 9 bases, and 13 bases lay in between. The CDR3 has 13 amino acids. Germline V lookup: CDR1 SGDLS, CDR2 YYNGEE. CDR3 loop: CASNVGGGSPLHF. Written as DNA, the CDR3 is TGTGCCAGCAACGTCGGGGGTGGTTCACCCCTCCACTTT.

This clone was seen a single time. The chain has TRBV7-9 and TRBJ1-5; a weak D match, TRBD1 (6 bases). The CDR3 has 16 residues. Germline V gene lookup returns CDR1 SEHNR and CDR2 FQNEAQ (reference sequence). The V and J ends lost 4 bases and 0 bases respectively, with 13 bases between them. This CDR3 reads CASSYNSGVSNQPQHF. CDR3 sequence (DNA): TGTGCCAGCAGCTACAACTCAGGGGTTAGCAATCAGCCCCAGCATTTT. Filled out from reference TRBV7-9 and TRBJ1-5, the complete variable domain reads DTGVSQNPRHKITKRGQNVTFRCDPISEHNRLYWYRQTLGQGPEFLTYFQNEAQLEKSRLLSDRFSAERPKGSFSTLEIQRTEQGDSAMYLCASSYNSGVSNQPQHFGDGTRLSIL.

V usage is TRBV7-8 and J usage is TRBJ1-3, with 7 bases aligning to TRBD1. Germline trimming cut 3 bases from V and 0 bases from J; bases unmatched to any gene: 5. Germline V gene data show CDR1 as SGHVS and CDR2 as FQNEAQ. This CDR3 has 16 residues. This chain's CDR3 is CASSLGTVRSGNTIYF. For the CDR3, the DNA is TGTGCCAGCAGCTTGGGGACAGTACGCTCTGGAAACACCATATATTTT.

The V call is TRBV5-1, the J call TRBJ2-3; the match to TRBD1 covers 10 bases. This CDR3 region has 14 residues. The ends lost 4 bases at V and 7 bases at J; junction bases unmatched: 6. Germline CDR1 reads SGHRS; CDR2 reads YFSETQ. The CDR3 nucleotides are TGCGCCAGCAGCCCGGGACAGGGGATGCATACGCAGTATTTT. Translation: CASSPGQGMHTQYF.

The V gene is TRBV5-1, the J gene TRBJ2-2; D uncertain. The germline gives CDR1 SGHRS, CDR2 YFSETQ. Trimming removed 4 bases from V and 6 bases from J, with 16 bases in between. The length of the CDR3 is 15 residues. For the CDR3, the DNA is TGCGCCAGCAGCCCCGGAGACCCTAGTCCCGGGGAGCTGTTTTTT. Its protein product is CASSPGDPSPGELFF.

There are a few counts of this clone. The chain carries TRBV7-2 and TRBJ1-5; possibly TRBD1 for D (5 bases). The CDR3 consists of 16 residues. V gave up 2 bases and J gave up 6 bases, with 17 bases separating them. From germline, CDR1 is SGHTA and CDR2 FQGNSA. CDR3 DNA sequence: TGTGCCAGCAGCTTAATCGCAAGGACAAGTGGTCAGCCCCAGCATTTT. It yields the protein CASSLIARTSGQPQHF.

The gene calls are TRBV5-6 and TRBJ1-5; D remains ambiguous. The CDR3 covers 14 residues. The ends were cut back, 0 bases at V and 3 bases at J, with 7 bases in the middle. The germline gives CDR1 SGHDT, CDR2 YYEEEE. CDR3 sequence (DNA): TGTGCCAGCAGCTTGGACAGCATCAATCAGCCCCAGCATTTT. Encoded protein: CASSLDSINQPQHF.

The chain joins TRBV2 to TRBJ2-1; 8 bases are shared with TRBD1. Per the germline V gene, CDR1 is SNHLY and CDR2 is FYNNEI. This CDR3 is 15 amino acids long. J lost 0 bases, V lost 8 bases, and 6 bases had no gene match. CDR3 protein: CASYLTGGSYNEQFF. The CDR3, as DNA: TGTGCCAGCTACTTAACAGGGGGCTCCTACAATGAGCAGTTCTTC.

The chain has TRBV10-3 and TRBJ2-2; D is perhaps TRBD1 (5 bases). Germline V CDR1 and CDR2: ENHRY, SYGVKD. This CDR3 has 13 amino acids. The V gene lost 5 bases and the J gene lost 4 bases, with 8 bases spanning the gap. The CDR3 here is CAISIGVTGELFF. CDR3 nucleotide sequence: TGTGCCATCAGTATAGGGGTCACCGGGGAGCTGTTTTTT.

DNA of the CDR3: TGTGCCTGCCACAAGTCCTACGAGCAGTACTTC. This codes for CACHKSYEQYF. The rearrangement joins TRBV30 to TRBJ2-7; D ambiguous. Germline V lookup: CDR1 GTSNPN, CDR2 SVGIG (reference sequence). The germline V and J ends were trimmed by 6 bases and 1 base, with 7 bases remaining between them. The CDR3 runs 11 residues.

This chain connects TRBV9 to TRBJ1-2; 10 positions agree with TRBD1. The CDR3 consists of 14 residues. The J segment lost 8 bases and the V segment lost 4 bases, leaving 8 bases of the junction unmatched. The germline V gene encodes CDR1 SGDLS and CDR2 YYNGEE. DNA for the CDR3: TGTGCCAGCAGCTCCCTGGGACAGGGGCCGGGCTACACCTTC. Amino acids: CASSSLGQGPGYTF.

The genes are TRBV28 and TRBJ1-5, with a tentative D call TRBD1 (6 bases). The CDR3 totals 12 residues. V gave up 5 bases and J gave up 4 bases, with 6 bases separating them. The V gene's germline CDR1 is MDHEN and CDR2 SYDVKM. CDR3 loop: CASSQGNQPQHF. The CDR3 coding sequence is TGTGCCAGCAGTCAGGGGAATCAGCCCCAGCATTTT. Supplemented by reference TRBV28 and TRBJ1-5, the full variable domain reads DVKVTQSSRYLVKRTGEKVFLECVQDMDHENMFWYRQDPGLGLRLIYFSYDVKMKEKGDIPEGYSVSREKKERFSLILESASTNQTSMYLCASSQGNQPQHFGDGTRLSIL.

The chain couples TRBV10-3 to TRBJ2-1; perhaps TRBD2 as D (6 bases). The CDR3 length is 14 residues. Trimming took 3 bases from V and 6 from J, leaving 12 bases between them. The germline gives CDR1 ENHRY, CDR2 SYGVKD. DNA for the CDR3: TGTGCCATCAGTGATGTTGGGGGACTCAATGAGCAGTTCTTC. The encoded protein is CAISDVGGLNEQFF.

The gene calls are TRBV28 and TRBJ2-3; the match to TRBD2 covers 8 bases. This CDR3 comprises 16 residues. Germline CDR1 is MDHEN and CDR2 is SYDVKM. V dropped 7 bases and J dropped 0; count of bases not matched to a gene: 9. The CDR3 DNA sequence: TGTGCCAGCACCGAGCGGGGGAACCCTAGCACAGATACGCAGTATTTT. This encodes CASTERGNPSTDTQYF.

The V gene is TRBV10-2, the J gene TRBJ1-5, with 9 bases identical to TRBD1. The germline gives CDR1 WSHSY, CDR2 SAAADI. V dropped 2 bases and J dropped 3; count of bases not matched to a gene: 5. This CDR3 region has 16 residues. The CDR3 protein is CASSEETGGFNQPQHF. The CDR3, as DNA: TGCGCCAGCAGTGAGGAAACAGGGGGCTTCAATCAGCCCCAGCATTTT.

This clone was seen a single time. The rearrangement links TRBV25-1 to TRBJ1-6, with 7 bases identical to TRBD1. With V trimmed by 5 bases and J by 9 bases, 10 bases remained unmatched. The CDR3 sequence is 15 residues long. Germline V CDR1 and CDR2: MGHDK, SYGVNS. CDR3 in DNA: TGTGCCAGCAGTACACCGGGACAGCCATTTTCACCCCTCCACTTT. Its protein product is CASSTPGQPFSPLHF.

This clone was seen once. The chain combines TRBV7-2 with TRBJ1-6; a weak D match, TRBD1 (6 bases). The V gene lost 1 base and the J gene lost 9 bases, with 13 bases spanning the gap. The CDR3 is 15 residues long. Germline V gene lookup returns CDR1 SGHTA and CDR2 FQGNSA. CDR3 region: CASSLGGGGPSPLHF. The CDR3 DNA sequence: TGTGCCAGCAGCTTAGGAGGGGGAGGGCCTTCACCCCTCCACTTT.

CDR3 sequence (DNA): TGTGCCAGCAGCTTAGCGTACCAGGGGACGGAGACCCAGTACTTC. This encodes CASSLAYQGTETQYF. The chain carries TRBV7-6 and TRBJ2-5; D perhaps matches TRBD1 (6 bases). V lost 0 bases and J 5 bases, leaving 13 bases between the germline ends. This CDR3 region has 15 residues. CDR1 is SGHVS, CDR2 FNYEAQ, per germline.

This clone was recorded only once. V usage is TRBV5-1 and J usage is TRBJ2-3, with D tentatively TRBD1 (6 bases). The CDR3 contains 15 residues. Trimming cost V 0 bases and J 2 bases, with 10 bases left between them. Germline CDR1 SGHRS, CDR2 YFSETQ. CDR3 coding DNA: TGCGCCAGCAGCTTGGCCGAGGGGGTCACAGATACGCAGTATTTT. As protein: CASSLAEGVTDTQYF.

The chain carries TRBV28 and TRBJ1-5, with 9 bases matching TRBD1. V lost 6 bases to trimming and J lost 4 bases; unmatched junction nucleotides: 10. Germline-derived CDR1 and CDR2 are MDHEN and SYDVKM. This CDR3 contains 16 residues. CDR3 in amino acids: CASRTPGQGPNQPQHF. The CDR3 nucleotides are TGTGCCAGCAGGACACCGGGACAGGGACCTAATCAGCCCCAGCATTTT.

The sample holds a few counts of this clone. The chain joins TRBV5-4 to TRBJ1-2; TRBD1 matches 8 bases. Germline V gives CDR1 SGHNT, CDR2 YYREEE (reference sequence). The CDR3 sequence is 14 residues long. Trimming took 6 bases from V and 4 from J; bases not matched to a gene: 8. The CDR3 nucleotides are TGTGCCAGCAACCTGGTCGGACAGGGCTATGGCTACACCTTC. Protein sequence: CASNLVGQGYGYTF.

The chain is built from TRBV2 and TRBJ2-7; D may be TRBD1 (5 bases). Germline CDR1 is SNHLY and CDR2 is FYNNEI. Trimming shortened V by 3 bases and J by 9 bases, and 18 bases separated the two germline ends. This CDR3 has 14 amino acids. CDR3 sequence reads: CASSEQGPSPGQYF. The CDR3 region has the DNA TGTGCCAGCAGTGAGCAGGGCCCCTCCCCGGGGCAGTACTTC.

CDR3 loop: CASTLGLAGASGNTIYF. The CDR3 DNA sequence: TGCGCCAGCACCCTTGGATTGGCAGGGGCCTCTGGAAACACCATATATTTT. J is TRBJ1-3 and V is TRBV5-1; a possible D gene is TRBD1 (6 bases). CDR1 and CDR2 from the germline V gene are SGHRS and YFSETQ. V lost 6 bases and J 0 bases, leaving 19 bases between the germline ends. The CDR3 is made up of 17 amino acids.